In this sample, the clone carrying this T cell receptor beta chain turned up once. What it binds is unknown. The PCR used 60 Vbeta and 13 Jbeta primers. Clones were sequenced by immunoSEQ multiplex PCR, and TCRdb holds only the in-frame ones, with some missing. The table has some 110,000 clones, roughly 74% seen once; the top ten hold about 0.92%. These data originate in a study of cytomegalovirus exposure and HLA in healthy donors. The CDR3 sequence is 15 residues long. The germline V gene has CDR1 SGHTA and CDR2 FQGNSA. Between the trimmed V and J ends, which lost 7 bases and 5 bases, there was a span of 15 bases. Study outcomes and limitations: Productive status was seen about 90% or about 30% of the time for most TCR beta V segments in an earlier analysis. V- and J-gene trimming of TCR beta was linked (in a later analysis) to a missense DCLRE1C variant. Most observed TCR sequences were rare, whereas some public TCRs were detected in many donors. An analysis that came later showed most CMV-associated TCR beta chains appearing HLA-restricted.

Material for sequencing was PBMCs. The rearrangement joins TRBV7-2 to TRBJ1-6; tentative D call: TRBD1 (6 bases). The receptor was isolated from a woman aged 30 to 39 in good health and CMV-seronegative. CDR3 sequence reads: CASIAFRTDNSPLHF. DNA for the CDR3: TGTGCCAGCATCGCCTTCCGGACAGATAATTCACCCCTCCACTTT.